This is a list of T cell receptor beta chains from one sample in a study of OX40 agonist ivuxolimab in advanced cancers. The data were produced by immunoSEQ multiplex PCR, yet TCRdb's version contains in-frame clones alone and is incomplete. This table has 25,000 to 35,000 clones, less than 90% appearing once. The input for sequencing was CD4+ or CD8+ T cells sorted from blood, taken in a trial of the OX40 agonist ivuxolimab. These receptors all stem from an adult with an advanced solid tumor such as melanoma, head and neck, liver or kidney cancer. Each CDR3 is given with its conserved first and last residue. The D gene is left open where the match is weak. Only part of the rows carry a size: once, few, many, or a class if the clone is expanded.

D gene: -
V gene: TRBV5-1
J gene: TRBJ1-5
clone size: -
CDR3 protein: CASSLGSGASQPQHF
CDR3 DNA: TGCGCCAGCAGCTTGGGGTCAGGGGCTAGTCAGCCCCAGCATTTT

D gene: -
V gene: TRBV29-1
J gene: TRBJ1-1
clone size: -
CDR3 protein: CSVSTGLNTEAFF
CDR3 DNA: TGCAGCGTTAGTACAGGCTTGAACACTGAAGCTTTCTTT

D gene: -
V gene: TRBV13
J gene: TRBJ2-7
clone size: -
CDR3 protein: CASSFGVTYEQYF
CDR3 DNA: TGTGCCAGCAGCTTTGGTGTCACTTACGAGCAGTACTTC

D gene: TRBD2
V gene: TRBV28
J gene: TRBJ2-7
clone size: -
CDR3 protein: CASSHKGRDYEQYF
CDR3 DNA: TGTGCCAGCAGCCACAAGGGGAGGGACTACGAGCAGTACTTC

D gene: -
V gene: TRBV6-6
J gene: TRBJ2-3
clone size: once
CDR3 protein: CASFPGGATDTQYF
CDR3 DNA: TGTGCCAGCTTCCCCGGTGGGGCCACAGATACGCAGTATTTT

D gene: TRBD1
V gene: TRBV9
J gene: TRBJ1-4
clone size: -
CDR3 protein: CASSPGQAVAEKLFF
CDR3 DNA: TGTGCCAGCAGCCCCGGACAGGCGGTAGCAGAAAAACTGTTTTTT

D gene: -
V gene: TRBV4-1
J gene: TRBJ2-7
clone size: once
CDR3 protein: CASSQEAAGASSYEQYF
CDR3 DNA: TGCGCCAGCAGCCAAGAGGCGGCGGGGGCGAGCTCCTACGAGCAGTACTTC

D gene: -
V gene: TRBV5-6
J gene: TRBJ2-7
clone size: -
CDR3 protein: CASSLAARHDGYEQYF
CDR3 DNA: TGTGCCAGCAGCTTGGCCGCCAGACACGACGGCTACGAGCAGTACTTC

D gene: TRBD2
V gene: TRBV19
J gene: TRBJ2-4
clone size: -
CDR3 protein: CASSTLANLAKNIQYF
CDR3 DNA: TGTGCCAGTAGTACACTAGCGAACTTAGCCAAAAACATTCAGTACTTC

D gene: TRBD2
V gene: TRBV9
J gene: TRBJ2-1
clone size: -
CDR3 protein: CASSGSGGYEQFF
CDR3 DNA: TGTGCCAGCAGCGGAAGCGGGGGTTATGAGCAGTTCTTC

D gene: -
V gene: TRBV4-2
J gene: TRBJ1-1
clone size: -
CDR3 protein: CASSLKGELTEAFF
CDR3 DNA: TGTGCCAGCAGCTTGAAGGGGGAGCTTACTGAAGCTTTCTTT

D gene: -
V gene: TRBV6-1
J gene: TRBJ2-6
clone size: -
CDR3 protein: CASSAGSSGANVLTF
CDR3 DNA: TGTGCCAGCAGTGCAGGGAGCTCTGGGGCCAACGTCCTGACTTTC

D gene: -
V gene: TRBV9
J gene: TRBJ2-3
clone size: -
CDR3 protein: CASSYSWRDGGDTQYF
CDR3 DNA: TGTGCCAGCAGCTACAGCTGGAGGGACGGTGGTGATACGCAGTATTTT

D gene: -
V gene: TRBV9
J gene: TRBJ2-5
clone size: few
CDR3 protein: CASSAFEETQYF
CDR3 DNA: TGTGCCAGCAGCGCGTTTGAAGAGACCCAGTACTTC

D gene: -
V gene: TRBV25-1
J gene: TRBJ1-2
clone size: -
CDR3 protein: CASSELRRGEGYTF
CDR3 DNA: TGTGCCAGCAGTGAATTGAGGAGGGGTGAGGGCTACACCTTC

D gene: TRBD1
V gene: TRBV28
J gene: TRBJ2-2
clone size: -
CDR3 protein: CASSSLQGPGELFF
CDR3 DNA: TGTGCCAGCAGTTCACTACAGGGGCCCGGGGAGCTGTTTTTT

D gene: -
V gene: TRBV27
J gene: TRBJ2-3
clone size: once
CDR3 protein: CASSFLGRSTDTQYF
CDR3 DNA: TGTGCCAGCAGTTTCCTAGGACGGAGCACAGATACGCAGTATTTT

D gene: TRBD1
V gene: TRBV5-1
J gene: TRBJ2-7
clone size: -
CDR3 protein: CASSFPGQGYEQYF
CDR3 DNA: TGCGCCAGCAGCTTTCCGGGACAGGGCTACGAGCAGTACTTC

D gene: -
V gene: TRBV11-2
J gene: TRBJ1-4
clone size: -
CDR3 protein: CASSLPRAPRLQDEKLFF
CDR3 DNA: TGTGCCAGCAGCTTACCCCGTGCCCCCAGGCTTCAGGATGAAAAACTGTTTTTT

D gene: -
V gene: TRBV30
J gene: TRBJ1-1
clone size: -
CDR3 protein: CAWSVPGLNTEAFF
CDR3 DNA: TGTGCCTGGAGTGTACCGGGGTTGAACACTGAAGCTTTCTTT

D gene: -
V gene: TRBV5-1
J gene: TRBJ2-7
clone size: -
CDR3 protein: CASSAPRESGPYEQYF
CDR3 DNA: TGCGCCAGCAGCGCCCCCCGCGAATCAGGACCCTACGAGCAGTACTTC

D gene: -
V gene: TRBV6-4
J gene: TRBJ2-1
clone size: -
CDR3 protein: CASSEGTSSYNEQFF
CDR3 DNA: TGTGCCAGCAGTGAGGGGACAAGCTCCTACAATGAGCAGTTCTTC

D gene: TRBD1
V gene: TRBV7-9
J gene: TRBJ1-2
clone size: -
CDR3 protein: CASSSGGAYGYTF
CDR3 DNA: TGTGCCAGCAGCTCAGGGGGCGCCTATGGCTACACCTTC

D gene: TRBD2
V gene: TRBV5-6
J gene: TRBJ2-1
clone size: -
CDR3 protein: CASSLQGLAGVAMGNEQFF
CDR3 DNA: TGTGCCAGCAGCTTACAGGGACTAGCGGGGGTGGCTATGGGCAATGAGCAGTTCTTC

D gene: TRBD1
V gene: TRBV4-1
J gene: TRBJ1-3
clone size: once
CDR3 protein: CASSQGDRDGNTIYF
CDR3 DNA: TGCGCCAGCAGCCAAGGCGACAGGGATGGAAACACCATATATTTT

D gene: TRBD2
V gene: TRBV5-4
J gene: TRBJ2-5
clone size: -
CDR3 protein: CASSLALTSGGREEQYF
CDR3 DNA: TGTGCCAGCAGCTTGGCCCTGACTAGCGGGGGCCGTGAGGAGCAGTACTTC

D gene: TRBD1
V gene: TRBV11-2
J gene: TRBJ1-1
clone size: -
CDR3 protein: CASSSRGQLNTEAFF
CDR3 DNA: TGTGCCAGCAGCTCCCGGGGACAGCTGAACACTGAAGCTTTCTTT

D gene: TRBD2
V gene: TRBV6-5
J gene: TRBJ2-4
clone size: -
CDR3 protein: CASSPLPVAGNIQYF
CDR3 DNA: TGTGCCAGCAGTCCTCTCCCGGTAGCGGGGAACATTCAGTACTTC

D gene: -
V gene: TRBV5-4
J gene: TRBJ1-6
clone size: -
CDR3 protein: CASSQVGGEYGPLHF
CDR3 DNA: TGCGCCAGCAGCCAAGTCGGTGGCGAATACGGACCCCTCCACTTT

D gene: -
V gene: TRBV5-6
J gene: TRBJ1-5
clone size: once
CDR3 protein: CASSLGGSNQPQHF
CDR3 DNA: TGTGCCAGCAGCTTGGGCGGGAGCAATCAGCCCCAGCATTTT

D gene: TRBD1
V gene: TRBV5-1
J gene: TRBJ1-1
clone size: -
CDR3 protein: CASRSGTGNTEAFF
CDR3 DNA: TGCGCCAGCAGGTCCGGGACAGGGAACACTGAAGCTTTCTTT

D gene: TRBD2
V gene: TRBV4-3
J gene: TRBJ2-1
clone size: -
CDR3 protein: CASSQWTSGGRGSYNEQFF
CDR3 DNA: TGCGCCAGCAGCCAGTGGACTAGCGGGGGCCGGGGCTCCTACAATGAGCAGTTCTTC